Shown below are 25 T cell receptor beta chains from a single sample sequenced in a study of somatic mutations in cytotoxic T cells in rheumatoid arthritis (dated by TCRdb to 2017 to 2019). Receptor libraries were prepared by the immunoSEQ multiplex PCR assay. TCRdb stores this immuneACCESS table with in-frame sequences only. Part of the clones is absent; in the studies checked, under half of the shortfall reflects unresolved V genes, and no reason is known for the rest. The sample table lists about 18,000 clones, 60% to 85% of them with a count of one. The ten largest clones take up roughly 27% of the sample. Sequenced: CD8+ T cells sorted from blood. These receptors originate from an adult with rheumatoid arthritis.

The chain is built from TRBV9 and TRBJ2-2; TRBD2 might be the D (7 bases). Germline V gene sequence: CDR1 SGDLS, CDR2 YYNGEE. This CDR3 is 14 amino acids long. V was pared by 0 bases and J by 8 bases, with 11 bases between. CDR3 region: CASSVAGGAGELFF. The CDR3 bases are TGTGCCAGCAGCGTAGCTGGGGGGGCAGGGGAGCTGTTTTTT.

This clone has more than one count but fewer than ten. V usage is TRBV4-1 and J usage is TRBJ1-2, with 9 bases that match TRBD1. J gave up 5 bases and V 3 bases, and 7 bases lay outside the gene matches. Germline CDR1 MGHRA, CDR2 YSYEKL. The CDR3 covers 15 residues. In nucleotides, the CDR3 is TGCGCCAGCAGCCATAAAACCGGGACAGGGTATGGCTACACCTTC. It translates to CASSHKTGTGYGYTF.

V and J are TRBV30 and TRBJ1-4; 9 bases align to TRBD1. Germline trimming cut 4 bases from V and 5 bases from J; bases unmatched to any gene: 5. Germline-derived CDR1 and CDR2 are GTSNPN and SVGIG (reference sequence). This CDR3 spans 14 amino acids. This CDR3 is CAWTSGTGNEKLFF. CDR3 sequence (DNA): TGTGCCTGGACCTCCGGGACAGGGAATGAAAAACTGTTTTTT.

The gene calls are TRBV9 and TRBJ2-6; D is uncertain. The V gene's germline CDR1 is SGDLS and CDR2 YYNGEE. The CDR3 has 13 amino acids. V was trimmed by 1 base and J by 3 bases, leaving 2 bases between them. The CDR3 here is CASSVSGANVLTF. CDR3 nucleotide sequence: TGTGCCAGCAGCGTAAGTGGGGCCAACGTCCTGACTTTC. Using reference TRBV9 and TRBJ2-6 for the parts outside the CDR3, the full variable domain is DSGVTQTPKHLITATGQRVTLRCSPRSGDLSVYWYQQSLDQGLQFLIQYYNGEERAKGNILERFSAQQFPDLHSELNLSSLELGDSALYFCASSVSGANVLTFGAGSRLTVL.

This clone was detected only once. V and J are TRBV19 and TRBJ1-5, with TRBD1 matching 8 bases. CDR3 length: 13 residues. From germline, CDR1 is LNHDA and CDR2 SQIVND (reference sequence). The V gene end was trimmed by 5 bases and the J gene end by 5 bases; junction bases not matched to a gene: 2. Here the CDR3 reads CASSQGADQPQHF. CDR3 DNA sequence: TGTGCCAGTAGTCAGGGGGCCGATCAGCCCCAGCATTTT.

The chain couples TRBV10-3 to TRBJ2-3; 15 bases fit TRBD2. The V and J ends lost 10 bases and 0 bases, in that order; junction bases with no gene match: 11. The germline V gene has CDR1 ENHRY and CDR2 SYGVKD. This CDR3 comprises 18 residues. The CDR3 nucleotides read TGTGCCACTTCTCCGGGACTAGCGGGGGGAGCTAGCACAGATACGCAGTATTTT. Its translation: CATSPGLAGGASTDTQYF.

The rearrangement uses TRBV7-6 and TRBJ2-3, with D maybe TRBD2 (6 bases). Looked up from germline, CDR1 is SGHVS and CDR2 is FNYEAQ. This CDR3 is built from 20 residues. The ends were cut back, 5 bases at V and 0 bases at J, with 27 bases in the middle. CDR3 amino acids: CASSAPYTGGSGWSTDTQYF. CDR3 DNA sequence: TGTGCCAGCAGCGCCCCTTACACGGGTGGGAGCGGGTGGAGCACAGATACGCAGTATTTT.

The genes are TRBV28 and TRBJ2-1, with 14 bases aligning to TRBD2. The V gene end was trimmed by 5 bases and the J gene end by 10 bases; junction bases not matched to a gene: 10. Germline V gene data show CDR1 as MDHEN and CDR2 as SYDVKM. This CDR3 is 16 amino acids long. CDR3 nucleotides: TGTGCCAGCAGTCGCCCGACTAGCGGGAGGGGCGGGGAGCAGTTCTTC. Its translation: CASSRPTSGRGGEQFF.

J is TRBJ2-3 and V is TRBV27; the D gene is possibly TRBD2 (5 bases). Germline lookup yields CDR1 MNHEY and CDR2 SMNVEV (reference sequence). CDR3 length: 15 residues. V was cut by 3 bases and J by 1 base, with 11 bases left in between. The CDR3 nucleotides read TGTGCCAGCAGTTTCGGGGTGGTGGGCACAGATACGCAGTATTTT. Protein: CASSFGVVGTDTQYF.

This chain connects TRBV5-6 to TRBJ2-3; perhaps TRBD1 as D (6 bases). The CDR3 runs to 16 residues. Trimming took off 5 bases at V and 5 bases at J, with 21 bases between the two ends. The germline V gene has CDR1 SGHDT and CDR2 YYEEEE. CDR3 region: CASSFPSTGLIDTQYF. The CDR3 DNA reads TGTGCCAGCAGTTTCCCGTCAACAGGGCTAATAGATACGCAGTATTTT.

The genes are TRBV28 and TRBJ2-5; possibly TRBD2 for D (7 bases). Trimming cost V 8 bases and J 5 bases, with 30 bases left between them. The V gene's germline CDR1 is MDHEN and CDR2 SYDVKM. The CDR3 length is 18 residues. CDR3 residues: CASEPRGASQKGGETQYF. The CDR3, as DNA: TGTGCCAGCGAACCCCGGGGGGCTAGCCAAAAAGGGGGGGAGACCCAGTACTTC.

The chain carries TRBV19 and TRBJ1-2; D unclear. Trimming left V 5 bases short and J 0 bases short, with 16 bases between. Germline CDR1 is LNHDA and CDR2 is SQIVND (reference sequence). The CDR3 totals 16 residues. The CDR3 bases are TGTGCCAGTAGTCCCCCCCGGATTGAGGCTAACTATGGCTACACCTTC. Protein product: CASSPPRIEANYGYTF.

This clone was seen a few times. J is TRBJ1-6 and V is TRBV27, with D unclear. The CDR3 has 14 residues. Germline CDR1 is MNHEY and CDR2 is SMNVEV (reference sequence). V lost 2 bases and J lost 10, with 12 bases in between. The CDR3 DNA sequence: TGTGCCAGCAGTTTAAGATCCCTCGGGTCACCCCTCCACTTT. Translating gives CASSLRSLGSPLHF.

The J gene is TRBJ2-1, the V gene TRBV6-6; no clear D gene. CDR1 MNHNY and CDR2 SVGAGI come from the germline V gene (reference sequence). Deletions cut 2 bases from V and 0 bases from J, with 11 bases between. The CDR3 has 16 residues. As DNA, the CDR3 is TGTGCCAGCAGTTACGCTCCTTACAGCTCCTACAATGAGCAGTTCTTC. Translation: CASSYAPYSSYNEQFF.

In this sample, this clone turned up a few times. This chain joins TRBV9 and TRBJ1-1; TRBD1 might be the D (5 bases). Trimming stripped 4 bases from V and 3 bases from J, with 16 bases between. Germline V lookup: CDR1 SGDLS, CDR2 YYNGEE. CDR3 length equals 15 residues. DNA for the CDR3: TGTGCCAGCAGCCCGAGTGGGGACCCCTACACTGAAGCTTTCTTT. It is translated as CASSPSGDPYTEAFF. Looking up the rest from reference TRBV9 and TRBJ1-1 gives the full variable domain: DSGVTQTPKHLITATGQRVTLRCSPRSGDLSVYWYQQSLDQGLQFLIQYYNGEERAKGNILERFSAQQFPDLHSELNLSSLELGDSALYFCASSPSGDPYTEAFFGQGTRLTVV.

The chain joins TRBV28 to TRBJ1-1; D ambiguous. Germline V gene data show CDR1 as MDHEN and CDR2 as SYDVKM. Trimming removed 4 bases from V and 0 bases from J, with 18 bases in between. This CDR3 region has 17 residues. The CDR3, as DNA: TGTGCCAGCAGTTCTCCGCCGACCCCCTACATGAACACTGAAGCTTTCTTT. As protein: CASSSPPTPYMNTEAFF.

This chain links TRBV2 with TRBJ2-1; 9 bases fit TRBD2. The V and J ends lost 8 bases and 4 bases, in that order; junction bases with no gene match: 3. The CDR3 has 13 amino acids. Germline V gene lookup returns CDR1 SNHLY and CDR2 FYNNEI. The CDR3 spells CASVAGGYNEQFF. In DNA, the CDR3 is TGTGCCAGCGTGGCGGGGGGGTACAATGAGCAGTTCTTC.

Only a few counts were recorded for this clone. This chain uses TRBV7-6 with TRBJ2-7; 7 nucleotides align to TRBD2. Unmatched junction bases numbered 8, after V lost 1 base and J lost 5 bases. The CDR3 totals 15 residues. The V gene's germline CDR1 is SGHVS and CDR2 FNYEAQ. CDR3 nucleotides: TGTGCCAGCAGCTTAGTGGGGGGAGGGCGCAACGAGCAGTACTTC. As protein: CASSLVGGGRNEQYF.

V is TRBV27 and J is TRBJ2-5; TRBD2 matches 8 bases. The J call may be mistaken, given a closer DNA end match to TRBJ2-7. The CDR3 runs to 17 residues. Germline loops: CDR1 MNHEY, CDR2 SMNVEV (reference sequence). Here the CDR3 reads CASSLSSGGLTPYEQYF. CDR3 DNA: TGTGCCAGCAGTTTATCGAGCGGGGGATTGACCCCCTACGAGCAGTACTTC.

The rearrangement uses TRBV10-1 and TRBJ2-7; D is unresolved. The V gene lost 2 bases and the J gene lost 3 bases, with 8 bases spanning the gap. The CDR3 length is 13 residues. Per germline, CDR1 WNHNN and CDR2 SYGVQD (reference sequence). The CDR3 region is CASSEGPYYEQYF. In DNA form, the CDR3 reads TGCGCCAGCAGTGAGGGACCGTACTACGAGCAGTACTTC.

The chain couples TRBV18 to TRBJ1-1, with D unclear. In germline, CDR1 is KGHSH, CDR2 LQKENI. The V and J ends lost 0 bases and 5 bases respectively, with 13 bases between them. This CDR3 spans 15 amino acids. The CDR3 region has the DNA TGTGCCAGCTCACCACCCCAATCCTTTGGTACTGAAGCTTTCTTT. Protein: CASSPPQSFGTEAFF.

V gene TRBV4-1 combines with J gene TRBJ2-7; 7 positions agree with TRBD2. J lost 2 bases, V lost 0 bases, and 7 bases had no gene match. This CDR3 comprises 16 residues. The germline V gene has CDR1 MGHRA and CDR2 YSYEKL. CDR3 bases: TGCGCCAGCAGCCAAGAGGGGGACTACGGCCCCTACGAGCAGTACTTC. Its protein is CASSQEGDYGPYEQYF.

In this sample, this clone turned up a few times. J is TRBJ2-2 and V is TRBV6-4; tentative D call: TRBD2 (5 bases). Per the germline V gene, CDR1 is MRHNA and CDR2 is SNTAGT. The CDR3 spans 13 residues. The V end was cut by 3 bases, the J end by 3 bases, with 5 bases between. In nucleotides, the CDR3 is TGTGCCAGCAGTGAAGCGGACACCGGGGAGCTGTTTTTT. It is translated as CASSEADTGELFF.

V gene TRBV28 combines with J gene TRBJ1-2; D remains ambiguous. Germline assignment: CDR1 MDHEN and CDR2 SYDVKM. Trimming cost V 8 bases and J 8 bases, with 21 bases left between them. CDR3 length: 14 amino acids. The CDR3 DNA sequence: TGTGCCAGCCGGGTGATCCGGGAGGACTGGGGCTACACCTTC. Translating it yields CASRVIREDWGYTF.

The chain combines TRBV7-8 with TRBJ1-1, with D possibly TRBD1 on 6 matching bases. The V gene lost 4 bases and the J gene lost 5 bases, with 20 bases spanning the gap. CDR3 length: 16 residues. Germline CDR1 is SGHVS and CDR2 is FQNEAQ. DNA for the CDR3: TGTGCCAGCAGCTCTTACCTACAGGGAGAGGGGACTGAAGCTTTCTTT. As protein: CASSSYLQGEGTEAFF.